The following is a T cell receptor (beta chain) sequence with its context. Its binding antigen is unknown. Base-call qualities are not available, and no considerably larger clone is one nucleotide away. In the first month after transplant, blood samples were collected up to 4 times, and after that at least monthly when available. Based on the germline V gene, the CDR1 and CDR2 sequences are WSHSY and SAAADI. The CDR3 has 12 amino acids, counting the end cysteine and phenylalanine. Only the CDR3 part of the read is kept: 36 bases, read in frame from the first base. The junction carries 4 bases between V and J, which are trimmed by 6 bases and 0 bases respectively. This record belongs to a study of graft-versus-host responses after intestinal transplantation (dated by TCRdb to about 2021). With regard to the full study: Recipients received multivisceral, liver-intestinal, or isolated intestinal transplants. Donor T cell macrochimerism was defined as a peak of at least 4% donor T cells among recipient peripheral blood mononuclear cells. Samples from three later patients were sequenced in-house on an Illumina MiSeq with MiXCR processing rather than by the commercial service. The cohort enrolled about two dozen intestinal transplant recipients including one retransplant, and a few patients lacking pretransplant specimens were excluded. Alloreactive clones were identified by sequencing pre-transplant mixed lymphocyte reaction products and comparing these products with unstimulated pre-transplant donor and recipient T cells. Bulk TCR-beta CDR3 sequencing was used to track graft-versus-host and host-versus-graft alloreactive T cell clones in the graft, circulation and bone marrow after intestinal transplantation. Every recipient was given anti-thymocyte globulin induction, followed by 2 to 4 years of maintenance tacrolimus and steroids.

The study at large found these results: GvH clones turned up in recipient bone marrow, with some appearing earlier in ileal mucosa or blood, a pattern consistent with an intestinal mucosal origin. The conclusions were limited by the relatively low number and heterogeneity of the intestinal transplant patients. In patients with donor T cell macrochimerism, the allografts had high GvH to HvG T cell clonal ratios. Early after transplant, declines in HvG clones were associated with peak levels of circulating GvH clones.

Library preparation used the immunoSEQ multiplex PCR assay. High-throughput TCR-beta CDR3 sequencing of genomic DNA from most patients was performed by Adaptive Biotechnologies. The study's own analysis went as follows. TCR sequencing data were retrieved from Adaptive's ImmunoSEQ software for 15 to 20 patients, whereas three other patients were processed with MiXCR and VDJtools. CDR3 nucleotide sequences shared by donor and recipient were removed because the origin of these sequences could not be assigned. To count as alloreactive, a clone needed at least 2-fold expansion over unstimulated cells and a minimum CFSE-low frequency of 0.002% (template counts) or 0.001% (read counts). Clones detected in sequenced pre-transplant spleen, lymph node, or MLR CFSE-low populations of the donor or recipient were defined as mappable. The cumulative frequency of alloreactive clones was calculated as a percentage of all sequences, weighted by copy number. Sourced from immuneACCESS, this table was stored by TCRdb with only in-frame sequences that have V and J called. A share of the clones is absent; for the studies checked, an unresolved V gene accounts for under half, and the remainder has no known explanation. That table gives V, J and clone size, and the DNA gave D and trimming. The sample contains approximately 74,000 clones, 92% of them found a single time. 0.65% to 0.75% of the sample is held by the ten biggest clonotypes.

The sequence came from a human patient who received an intestinal transplant, so some T cells may come from the graft donor. The source was PBMCs, collected 98 days after intestinal transplantation. This sequence uses TRBV10-2 and TRBJ2-3; confidence is insufficient to name the D gene. The DNA sequence reads TGCGCCAGCAGGGGCAGCACAGATACGCAGTATTTT. This codes for CASRGSTDTQYF.